This TCR beta chain was obtained from a study of circulating and synovial CD4+ cells in juvenile arthritis. Study observations and caveats: Circulating pathogenic-like lymphocytes shared a substantially higher fraction of CDR3 sequences with synovium than bulk blood.

Data came from immunoSEQ multiplex PCR; TCRdb stores just in-frame clones and leaves some out. This table holds around 17,000 clones, more than 75% found once. Points on this clone: Its cognate antigen is unknown.

Trimming took 6 bases from V and 7 from J; bases not matched to a gene: 14. The CDR3 covers 15 residues. The germline gives CDR1 GTSNPN, CDR2 SVGIG (reference sequence). Donors were patients with active juvenile idiopathic arthritis. This TCR was recovered from a human donor with juvenile idiopathic arthritis. The sequenced sample consisted of CD4+ T cells from blood. J is TRBJ1-2 and V is TRBV30; 10 bases are shared with TRBD1. The CDR3 DNA follows: TGTGCCTGCCGCGTAAGACAGGGGGCCGCGTCTGGCTACACCTTC. Translating it yields CACRVRQGAASGYTF. Full variable domain (remainder filled in from reference TRBV30 and TRBJ1-2): SQTIHQWPATLVQPVGSPLSLECTVEGTSNPNLYWYRQAAGRGLQLLFYSVGIGQISSEVPQNLSASRPQDRQFILSSKKLLLSDSGFYLCACRVRQGAASGYTFGSGTRLTVV.